Listed below are T cell receptor beta chains from one sample, sequenced in a study of shared clonotypes between healthy human individuals. Some clones are missing from TCRdb's copy, which holds only in-frame ones; the method was immunoSEQ multiplex PCR. The sample consists of about 120,000 clones, approximately 70% of them appearing once. The specimen was memory CD8+ T cells sorted from blood. The receptors originated from a woman in her 30s in good health. Each CDR3 is given with its conserved first and last residue. The D gene is left open where the match is weak. Clone size is shown for a subset of rows, as once, few, many or a class of expanded clone.

d_gene | abundance | j_gene | v_gene | CDR3nt | CDR3aa
. | once | TRBJ1-5 | TRBV9 | TGTGCCAGCAGCGTAGGGTCGTACAATCAGCCCCAGCATTTT | CASSVGSYNQPQHF
. | . | TRBJ2-1 | TRBV9 | TGTGCCAGCAGCGTAGGCGGCGGGTCGGGGGAGCAGTTCTTC | CASSVGGGSGEQFF
. | . | TRBJ2-7 | TRBV13 | TGTGCCAGCAGCTCGACCTGGGGGCCGGGAAAAGGATTGGCCCTTGGGCTCTACGAGCAGTACTTC | CASSSTWGPGKGLALGLYEQYF
. | many | TRBJ1-5 | TRBV7-3 | TGTGCCAGCAGCTTAAGTCCTCGCACCGAGGTGTGCAATCAGCCCCAGCATTTT | CASSLSPRTEVCNQPQHF
. | . | TRBJ2-7 | TRBV5-1 | TGCGCCAGCACTCTGCGGGCAGGGGAATACGAGCAGTACTTC | CASTLRAGEYEQYF
. | . | TRBJ2-6 | TRBV6-4 | TGTGCCAGCAGTGACACCTTCTCTGGGGCCAACGTCCTGACTTTC | CASSDTFSGANVLTF
. | many | TRBJ1-1 | TRBV2 | TGTGCCAGCAAAGGGAGCACTGAAGCTTTCTTT | CASKGSTEAFF
. | . | TRBJ2-5 | TRBV2 | TGTGCCAGCAGTGGGACTCGTAGGTACCAAGAGACCCAGTACTTC | CASSGTRRYQETQYF
. | . | TRBJ1-1 | TRBV27 | TGTGCCAGCAGTTCACACATGGGACAAGTTGAAGCTTTCTTT | CASSSHMGQVEAFF
TRBD2 | . | TRBJ2-1 | TRBV10-2 | TGCGCCAGCAGGACAGCGGGAGGGTCCTACAATGAGCAGTTCTTC | CASRTAGGSYNEQFF
TRBD2 | . | TRBJ2-7 | TRBV28 | TGTGCCAGCAGCCTTACTAGCGGGAGGGCCTACGAGCAGTACTTC | CASSLTSGRAYEQYF
TRBD2 | few | TRBJ2-7 | TRBV6-1 | TGTGCCAGCACCCCCCTAACTAGCGAACCATACGAGCAGTACTTC | CASTPLTSEPYEQYF
. | few | TRBJ2-1 | TRBV5-6 | TGTGCCAGCAGCCTACGGACAGTTTGGATCAATGAGCAGTTCTTC | CASSLRTVWINEQFF
TRBD2 | . | TRBJ2-7 | TRBV7-9 | TGTGCCAGCGTGGCCCCCGTGGCTAGCGGGAACTCCGAGGGCGAGCAGTACTTC | CASVAPVASGNSEGEQYF
. | . | TRBJ2-7 | TRBV7-6 | TGTGCCAGCAGCTCCTCACACAGTTACGGCCCTTACGAGCAGTACTTC | CASSSSHSYGPYEQYF
TRBD2 | . | TRBJ2-2 | TRBV5-1 | TGCGCCAGCACAGCGGGGAGCGGCACCGGGGAGCTGTTTTTT | CASTAGSGTGELFF
. | once | TRBJ2-3 | TRBV19 | TGTGCCAGTAGTGCCAGACTAGCAGATACGCAGTATTTT | CASSARLADTQYF
. | . | TRBJ2-7 | TRBV6-1 | TGTGCCAGCAGTTGGGGGACACCCTCCTACGAGCAGTACTTC | CASSWGTPSYEQYF
. | few | TRBJ1-5 | TRBV7-6 | TGTGCCAGCGGAACAGGGCAGGAACAGCCCCAGCATTTT | CASGTGQEQPQHF
. | . | TRBJ1-2 | TRBV28 | TGTGCCAGCAGTCTCCCGCAACAGAACTATGGCTACACCTTC | CASSLPQQNYGYTF
TRBD2 | . | TRBJ2-3 | TRBV30 | TGTGCCTGGAGTGCGGGACTAGCGGAAGCCACAGATACGCAGTATTTT | CAWSAGLAEATDTQYF
TRBD1 | . | TRBJ2-2 | TRBV28 | TGTGCCAGCAGCCGTGGACAGGACGTCGGGGAGCTGTTTTTT | CASSRGQDVGELFF
. | . | TRBJ1-1 | TRBV7-2 | TGTGCCAGCAGGCCGAATCTGAACACTGAAGCTTTCTTT | CASRPNLNTEAFF
TRBD1 | . | TRBJ1-2 | TRBV9 | TGTGCCAGCAGCCGGGACAGGCCGCAGGGCTACACCTTC | CASSRDRPQGYTF
TRBD2 | . | TRBJ2-3 | TRBV7-9 | TGTGCCAGCAGCTTAGTCGGAGCGGGAGGCCCTTCACCAGATACGCAGTATTTT | CASSLVGAGGPSPDTQYF
. | . | TRBJ2-3 | TRBV14 | TGTGCCAGCAGCCAAGTGGGCTTCTTTTCCCCAGATACGCAGTATTTT | CASSQVGFFSPDTQYF
TRBD2 | . | TRBJ2-1 | TRBV29-1 | TGCAGCTGTTACGGGAGGACCCGGGTGAATGAGCAGTTCTTC | CSCYGRTRVNEQFF
. | many | TRBJ2-1 | TRBV5-1 | TGCGCCAGCAGCCCCGTCGGGAACAACAATGAGCAGTTCTTC | CASSPVGNNNEQFF
TRBD2 | . | TRBJ2-1 | TRBV11-2 | TGTGCCAGCAGCTTAGTCCTAGCGGTCAACAATGAGCAGTTCTTC | CASSLVLAVNNEQFF
. | . | TRBJ1-2 | TRBV7-1 | TGTGCCAGCAGCCCTTCAATTTTCTCCGAGACGCATGGCTACACCTTC | CASSPSIFSETHGYTF
. | once | TRBJ2-3 | TRBV5-1 | TGCGCCAGCAGCCCGCTCGGAGATACGCAGTATTTT | CASSPLGDTQYF
. | . | TRBJ2-7 | TRBV2 | TGTGCCAGCCGCCCGAACTGGGGGTACTACGAGCAGTACTTC | CASRPNWGYYEQYF
TRBD1 | . | TRBJ2-2 | TRBV25-1 | TGTGCCAGCATCGACAGGGGTACCGGGGAGCTGTTTTTT | CASIDRGTGELFF
. | many | TRBJ1-1 | TRBV5-1 | TGCGCCAGCAGCTTGTCAGGGACTGAAGCTTTCTTT | CASSLSGTEAFF
TRBD2 | . | TRBJ2-2 | TRBV5-1 | TGCGCCAGCAGCTTACCCGGGACTAGTGCCGGGGAGCTGTTTTTT | CASSLPGTSAGELFF
. | . | TRBJ2-7 | TRBV28 | TGTGCCAGCAGTTCACGAACCGAACAGGGCCCGTTCCACGAGCAGTACTTC | CASSSRTEQGPFHEQYF
TRBD2 | . | TRBJ2-1 | TRBV14 | TGTGCCAGCAGCCCCGGGACTAGGAGGGGCAATGAGCAGTTCTTC | CASSPGTRRGNEQFF
. | . | TRBJ2-7 | TRBV19 | TGTGCCAGTAGTATGGGACTCTGGCAGGTGAGGGAGCAGTACTTC | CASSMGLWQVREQYF
TRBD2 | . | TRBJ2-3 | TRBV13 | TGTGCCAGCAGCTTAGGTGTGGCGGGAGGGACCCTCACAGATACGCAGTATTTT | CASSLGVAGGTLTDTQYF
TRBD2 | . | TRBJ2-1 | TRBV5-1 | TGCGCCAGCAGCTTGGAAGCGGCGGGAGGGTTCTACAATGAGCAGTTCTTC | CASSLEAAGGFYNEQFF
TRBD2 | . | TRBJ2-1 | TRBV6-1 | TGTGCCAGCAGTGAGGTAGCGGGGTCCTACAATGAGCAGTTCTTC | CASSEVAGSYNEQFF
TRBD2 | . | TRBJ2-1 | TRBV5-4 | TGTGCCAGCAGCTTGGCGGGAGGTCACAATGAGCAGTTCTTC | CASSLAGGHNEQFF
TRBD2 | . | TRBJ2-3 | TRBV27 | TGTGCCAGCAGGCCCCCGGGACTAGCGGGGCGAGATACGCAGTATTTT | CASRPPGLAGRDTQYF
. | few | TRBJ1-5 | TRBV4-1 | TGCGCCAGCAGCCGAAAGGACGGTGAAAATCAGCCCCAGCATTTT | CASSRKDGENQPQHF
. | many | TRBJ1-5 | TRBV6-6 | TGTGCCAGCAGTCCGGACTTGTATAGCAATCAGCCCCAGCATTTT | CASSPDLYSNQPQHF
. | once | TRBJ1-4 | TRBV21-1 | TGTGCCAGCAGCAAAAGGATGAGTGAAAAACTGTTTTTT | CASSKRMSEKLFF
. | few | TRBJ2-5 | TRBV19 | TGTGCCAGTAGTACCACCGGGATGAAGTCGTCGGCCCAGTACTTC | CASSTTGMKSSAQYF
. | . | TRBJ2-7 | TRBV21-1 | TGTGCCAGCATCGATACAGGGAACTACGAGCAGTACTTC | CASIDTGNYEQYF
. | . | TRBJ2-7 | TRBV7-8 | TGTGCCAGCAGCCCCCGATGGACACCGCCTAAACAGCAGTACTTC | CASSPRWTPPKQQYF
. | . | TRBJ2-1 | TRBV9 | TGTGCCAGCAGCCCGGCCCAACATTGGAACAATGAGCAGTTCTTC | CASSPAQHWNNEQFF